This T cell receptor (beta chain) originates from a study of cytomegalovirus exposure and HLA in healthy donors. Study overall: The approximately 110 validation repertoires were reported in a later analysis to have been generated on the same platform as the 666 first-cohort repertoires.

Some clones are missing from TCRdb's copy, which holds only in-frame ones; the method was immunoSEQ multiplex PCR. The sample contains about 330,000 clones, about nine tenths of which appear only once. The donors were part of the validation cohort of 120 or so subjects. That cohort was separate from the first cohort, which comprised 666 subjects. Source material: PBMCs. This clonotype originated in a woman between 25 and 40 years old in good health and CMV-seropositive.

CDR3 residues: CASSSPGTGTDTQYF. Here the CDR3 DNA reads TGTGCCAGCAGCTCGCCCGGGACAGGGACAGATACGCAGTATTTT. The chain has TRBV7-6 and TRBJ2-3; 9 bases line up with TRBD1. There are 15 residues in the CDR3. Trimming took 4 bases from V and 3 from J; bases not matched to a gene: 5. Looked up from germline, CDR1 is SGHVS and CDR2 is FNYEAQ.